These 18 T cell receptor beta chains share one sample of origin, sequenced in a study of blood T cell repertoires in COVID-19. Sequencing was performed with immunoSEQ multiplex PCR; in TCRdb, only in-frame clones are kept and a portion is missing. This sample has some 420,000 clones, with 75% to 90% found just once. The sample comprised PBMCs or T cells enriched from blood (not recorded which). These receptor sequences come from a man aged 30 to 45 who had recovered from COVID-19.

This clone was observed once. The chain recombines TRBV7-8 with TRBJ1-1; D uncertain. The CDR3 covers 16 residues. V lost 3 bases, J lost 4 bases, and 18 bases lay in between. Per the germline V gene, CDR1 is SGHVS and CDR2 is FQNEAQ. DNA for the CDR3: TGTGCCAGCAGCTTGACCCATGTGGGGAGGGCCACTGAAGCTTTCTTT. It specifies CASSLTHVGRATEAFF.

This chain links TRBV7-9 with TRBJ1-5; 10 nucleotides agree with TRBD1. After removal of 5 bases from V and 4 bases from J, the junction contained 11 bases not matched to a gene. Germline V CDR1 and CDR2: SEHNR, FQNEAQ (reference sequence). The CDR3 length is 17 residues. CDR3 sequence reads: CASSPSTGGSPNQPQHF. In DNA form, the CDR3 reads TGTGCCAGCAGCCCCTCGACAGGGGGCAGTCCTAATCAGCCCCAGCATTTT.

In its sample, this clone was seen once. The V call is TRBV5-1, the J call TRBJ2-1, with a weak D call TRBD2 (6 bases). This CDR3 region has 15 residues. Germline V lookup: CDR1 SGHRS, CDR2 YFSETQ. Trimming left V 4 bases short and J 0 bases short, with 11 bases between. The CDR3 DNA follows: TGCGCCAGCAGCCTTAGCGGAACCTCCTACAATGAGCAGTTCTTC. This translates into CASSLSGTSYNEQFF.

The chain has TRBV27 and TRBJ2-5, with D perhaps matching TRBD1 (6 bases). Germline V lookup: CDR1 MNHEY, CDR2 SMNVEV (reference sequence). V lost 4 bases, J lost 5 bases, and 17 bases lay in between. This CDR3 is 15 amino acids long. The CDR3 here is CASSWTQGTAETQYF. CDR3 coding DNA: TGTGCCAGCAGTTGGACACAGGGAACGGCGGAGACCCAGTACTTC.

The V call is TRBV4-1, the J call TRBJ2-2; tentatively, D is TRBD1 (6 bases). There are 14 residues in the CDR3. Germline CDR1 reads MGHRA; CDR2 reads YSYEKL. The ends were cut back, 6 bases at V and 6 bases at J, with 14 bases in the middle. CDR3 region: CASRNRVTAGELFF. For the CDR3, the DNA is TGCGCCAGCAGAAACAGGGTTACGGCCGGGGAGCTGTTTTTT.

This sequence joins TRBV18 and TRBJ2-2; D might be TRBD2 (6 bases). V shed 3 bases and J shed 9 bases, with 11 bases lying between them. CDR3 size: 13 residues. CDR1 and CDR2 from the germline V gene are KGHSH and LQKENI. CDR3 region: CASSPGGLRELFF. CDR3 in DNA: TGTGCCAGCTCACCCGGGGGACTCCGGGAGCTGTTTTTT.

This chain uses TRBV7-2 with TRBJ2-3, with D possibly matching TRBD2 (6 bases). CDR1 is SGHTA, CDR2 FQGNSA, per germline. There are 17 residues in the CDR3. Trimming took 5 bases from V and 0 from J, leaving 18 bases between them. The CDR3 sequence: CASSVRPVAGSTDTQYF. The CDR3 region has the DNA TGTGCCAGCAGCGTACGTCCGGTGGCGGGAAGCACAGATACGCAGTATTTT. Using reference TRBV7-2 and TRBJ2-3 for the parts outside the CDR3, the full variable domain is GAGVSQSPSNKVTEKGKDVELRCDPISGHTALYWYRQSLGQGLEFLIYFQGNSAPDKSGLPSDRFSAERTGGSVSTLTIQRTQQEDSAVYLCASSVRPVAGSTDTQYFGPGTRLTVL.

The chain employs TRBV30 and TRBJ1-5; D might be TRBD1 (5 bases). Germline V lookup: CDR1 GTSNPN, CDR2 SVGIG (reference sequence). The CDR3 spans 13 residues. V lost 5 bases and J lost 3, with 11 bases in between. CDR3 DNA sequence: TGTGCCTGGGCAGGGCAGGTCAATCAGCCCCAGCATTTT. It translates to CAWAGQVNQPQHF.

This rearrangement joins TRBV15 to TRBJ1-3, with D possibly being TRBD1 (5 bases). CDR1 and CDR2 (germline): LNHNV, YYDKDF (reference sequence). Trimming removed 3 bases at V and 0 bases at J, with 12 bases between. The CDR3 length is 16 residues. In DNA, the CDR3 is TGTGCCACCAGCAGCCTTGACAGTCACTCTGGAAACACCATATATTTT. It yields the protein CATSSLDSHSGNTIYF.

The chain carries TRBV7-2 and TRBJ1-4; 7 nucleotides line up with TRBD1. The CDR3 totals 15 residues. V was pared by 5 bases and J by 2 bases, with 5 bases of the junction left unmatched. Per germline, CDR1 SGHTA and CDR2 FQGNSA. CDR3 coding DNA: TGTGCCAGCAGCCCAGGGGGATCTACTAATGAAAAACTGTTTTTT. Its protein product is CASSPGGSTNEKLFF.

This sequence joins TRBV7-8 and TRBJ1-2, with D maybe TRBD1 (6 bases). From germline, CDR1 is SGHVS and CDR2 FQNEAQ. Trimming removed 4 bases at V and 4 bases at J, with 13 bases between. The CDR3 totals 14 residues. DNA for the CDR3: TGTGCCAGCAGCTATAGGGGGGGCAGCTATGGCTACACCTTC. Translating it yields CASSYRGGSYGYTF.

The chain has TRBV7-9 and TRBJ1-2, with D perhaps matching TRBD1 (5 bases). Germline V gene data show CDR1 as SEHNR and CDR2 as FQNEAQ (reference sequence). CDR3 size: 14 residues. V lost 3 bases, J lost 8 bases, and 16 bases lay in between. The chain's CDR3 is CASSLVSGSGGYTF. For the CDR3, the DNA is TGTGCCAGCAGCTTGGTTTCAGGGTCTGGCGGCTACACCTTC.

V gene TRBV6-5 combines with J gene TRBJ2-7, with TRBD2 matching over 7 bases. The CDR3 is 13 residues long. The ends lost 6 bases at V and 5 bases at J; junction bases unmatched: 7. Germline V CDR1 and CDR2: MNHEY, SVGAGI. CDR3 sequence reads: CASRRLGRDEQYF. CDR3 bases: TGTGCCAGCAGACGCTTGGGGAGGGACGAGCAGTACTTC.

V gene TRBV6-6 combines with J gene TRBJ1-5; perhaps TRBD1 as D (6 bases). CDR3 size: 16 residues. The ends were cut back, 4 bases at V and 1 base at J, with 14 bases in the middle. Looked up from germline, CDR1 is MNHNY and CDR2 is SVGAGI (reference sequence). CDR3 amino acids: CASSSLTGLSNQPQHF. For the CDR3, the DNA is TGTGCCAGCAGTTCCCTTACAGGGTTGAGCAATCAGCCCCAGCATTTT.

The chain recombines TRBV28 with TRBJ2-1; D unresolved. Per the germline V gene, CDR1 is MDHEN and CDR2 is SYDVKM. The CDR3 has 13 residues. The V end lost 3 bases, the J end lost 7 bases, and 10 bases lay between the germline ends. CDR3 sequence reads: CASSFTMVNEQFF. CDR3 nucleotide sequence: TGTGCCAGCAGTTTTACAATGGTGAATGAGCAGTTCTTC.

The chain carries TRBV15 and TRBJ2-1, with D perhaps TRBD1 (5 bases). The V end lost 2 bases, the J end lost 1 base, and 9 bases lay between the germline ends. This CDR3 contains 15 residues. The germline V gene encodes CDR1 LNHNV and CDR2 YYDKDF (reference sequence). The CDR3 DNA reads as TGTGCCACCAGCAGAACGCAGGGTTCCTACAATGAGCAGTTCTTC. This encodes CATSRTQGSYNEQFF.

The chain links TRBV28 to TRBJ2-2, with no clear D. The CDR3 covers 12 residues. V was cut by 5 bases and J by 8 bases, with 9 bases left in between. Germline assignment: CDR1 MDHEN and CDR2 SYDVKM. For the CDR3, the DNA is TGTGCCAGCAGTCTAGTGGGTGGGGAGCTGTTTTTT. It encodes CASSLVGGELFF.

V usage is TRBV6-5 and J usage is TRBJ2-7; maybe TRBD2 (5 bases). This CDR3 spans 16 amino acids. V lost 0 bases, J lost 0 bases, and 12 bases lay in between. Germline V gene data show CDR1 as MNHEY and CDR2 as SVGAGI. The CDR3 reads CASSYSEPSLSYEQYF. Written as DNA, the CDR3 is TGTGCCAGCAGTTACTCGGAGCCTAGCCTCTCCTACGAGCAGTACTTC.